This TCR beta chain was captured by sequencing in a study of human T cells and chemical hapten exposure. Overall study context: The use of 2% DPC on approximately 2 cm by approximately 2 cm of upper inner arm skin constituted sensitization. Small volume differences among pooled libraries mainly caused per-sample TCR yield variation.

Time point noted: patch test 2, 6 weeks after DPC sensitization. Treatment: therapeutic diphenylcyclopropenone sensitization with weekly scalp DPC. For the library, individual cDNA molecules each received unique molecular identifiers. TCRdb redid the calling of the RACE reads with MiXCR, one entry per CDR3 protein. The sample has about 100,000 distinct CDR3 sequences; over 10% are singletons. This clonotype has ten or more counts. As yet, its antigen is unknown. The CDR3 sequence is 11 residues long. Germline assignment: CDR1 MDHEN and CDR2 SYDVKM. The V gene lost 10 bases and the J gene lost 6 bases, with 12 bases spanning the gap. Study conclusions and caveats: Healthy people's immune response may differ from that of the donors, who had alopecia.

V usage is TRBV28 and J usage is TRBJ2-5; D is unresolved. The input for sequencing was whole blood, taken in connection with sensitization to the hapten diphenylcyclopropenone (DPC). The clonotype comes from a woman in her thirties or forties with alopecia areata. Some clones in this sample may be carry-over from other donors' samples. The CDR3 sequence: CATEIEKTQYF. The CDR3, as DNA: TGTGCCACCGAGATTGAGAAGACCCAGTACTTC.